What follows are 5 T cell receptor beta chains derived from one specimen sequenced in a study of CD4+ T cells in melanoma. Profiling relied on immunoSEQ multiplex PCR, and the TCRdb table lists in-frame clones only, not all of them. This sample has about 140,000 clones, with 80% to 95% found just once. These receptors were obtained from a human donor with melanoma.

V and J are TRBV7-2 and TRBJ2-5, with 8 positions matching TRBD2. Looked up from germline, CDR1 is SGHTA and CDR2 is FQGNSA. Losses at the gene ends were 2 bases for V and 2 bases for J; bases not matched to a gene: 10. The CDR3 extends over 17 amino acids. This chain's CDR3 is CASSLNGRGGYQETQYF. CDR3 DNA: TGTGCCAGCAGCTTAAACGGCCGGGGGGGGTATCAAGAGACCCAGTACTTC.

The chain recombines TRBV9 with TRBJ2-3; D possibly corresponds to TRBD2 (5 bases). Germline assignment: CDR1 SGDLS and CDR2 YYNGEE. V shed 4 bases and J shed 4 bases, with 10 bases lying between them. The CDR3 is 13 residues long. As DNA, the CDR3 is TGTGCCAGCAGCCCGGACTTTGCAGATACGCAGTATTTT. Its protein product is CASSPDFADTQYF.

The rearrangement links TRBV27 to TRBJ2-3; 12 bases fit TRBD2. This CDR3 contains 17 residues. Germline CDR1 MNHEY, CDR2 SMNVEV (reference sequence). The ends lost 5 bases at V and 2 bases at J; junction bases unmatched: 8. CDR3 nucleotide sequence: TGTGCCAGCAGTCGAAGACTAGCGGGGGACCTCACAGATACGCAGTATTTT. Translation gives CASSRRLAGDLTDTQYF.

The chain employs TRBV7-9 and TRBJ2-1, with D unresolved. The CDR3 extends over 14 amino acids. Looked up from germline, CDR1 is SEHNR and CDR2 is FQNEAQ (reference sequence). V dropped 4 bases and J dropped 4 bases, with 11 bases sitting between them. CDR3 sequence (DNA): TGTGCCAGCAGCTCTCGAAGGTGGTACAATGAGCAGTTCTTC. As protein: CASSSRRWYNEQFF.

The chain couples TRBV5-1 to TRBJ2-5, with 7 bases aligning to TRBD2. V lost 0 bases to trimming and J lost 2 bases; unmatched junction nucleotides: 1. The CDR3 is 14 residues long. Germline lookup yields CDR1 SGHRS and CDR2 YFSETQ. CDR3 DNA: TGCGCCAGCAGCTTGGGAGCGGGGCAAGAGACCCAGTACTTC. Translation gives CASSLGAGQETQYF.